This T cell receptor (beta chain) was observed in a study of vaccination effects on CD4 cells after COVID-19. Overall study: Pre-vaccine samples were drawn 16 days and one week before the first dose.

Concerning this clone: Its specificity is not known.

Trimming at V came to 6 bases and at J to 8 bases, leaving 7 bases not matched to a gene. This CDR3 has 13 amino acids. The germline V gene encodes CDR1 GTSNPN and CDR2 SVGIG (reference sequence). Prior to sequencing, the ViraFEST assay stimulated PBMC with viral peptide pools, which expanded the antigen-specific CD4+ T cells. At the end of around eleven days of culture, CD4+ T cells were isolated. This person caught SARS-CoV-2 sometime from March to December 2020, and PCR testing confirmed the infection. They grew two million PBMC in each well, adding about 10 IU/ml IL-2 and 8.5 to 10 ug/ml peptides. TCRdb keeps only in-frame clones here, not all; method: immunoSEQ multiplex PCR. Among approximately 38,000 clones listed, about two thirds were seen once.

The sample in question was CD4+ T cells from PBMCs cultured with a peptide pool, obtained before COVID-19 vaccination. The TCR was taken from a human donor who had a prior SARS-CoV-2 infection. The genes are TRBV30 and TRBJ1-6; TRBD1 matches at 7 bases. CDR3 residues: CACWAGGYSPLHF. The CDR3 coding sequence is TGTGCCTGCTGGGCAGGGGGATATTCACCCCTCCACTTT.